This T cell receptor (beta chain) was obtained from a study of PD-L1 blockade in urothelial cancer (dated by TCRdb to about 2017). Regarding the research as a whole: All patients started therapy in the mid-2010s and received atezolizumab 1,200 mg intravenously every 3 weeks. Patients had an ECOG performance status of 0 or 1 and had received between 0 and 3 prior chemotherapy regimens. Pretreatment tumor samples, along with matched peripheral blood serially collected before and after atezolizumab treatment, were subjected to TCR sequencing. Whole exome sequencing and RNA sequencing of pretreatment tumors were performed alongside TCR sequencing in the same patients. Pretreatment blood TCR-seq was available for about 30 patients, at least one posttreatment blood collection was obtained for 25 or so patients, and tumor TCR-seq was available for 25 or so patients. The study, an exploratory multi-omic analysis, examined somatic, immune and clinical correlates of response to PD-L1 blockade with atezolizumab in urothelial cancer. Durable clinical benefit was achieved by nine patients but not by the remaining 20. About nine tenths of the roughly 29 patients were identified as males with urothelial cancer of bladder origin, and a prior smoking history was reported by 18 of 29 patients. Blood samples were analyzed at two time points: 3 weeks after treatment start (second dose) and 6 weeks after treatment start. Blood samples yielded a median of around 150,000 T cells and more than 80,000 unique TCRs, with median clonality 0.080. Durable clinical benefit was defined as a progression-free survival longer than 6 months, and TCR features were additionally tested against progression-free survival and overall survival. The paper's findings and limits, for the study overall: At 3 weeks after the start of treatment, tumor-associated TCR clones in peripheral blood had expanded more in patients with durable benefit (n ≈ 24, p = 0.022). Improved progression-free and overall survival was associated with having pretreatment peripheral blood TCR clonality below the median. Because of the small sample size (n ≈ 30) and the many exploratory analyses performed, the results are intended to be regarded as hypothesis-generating.

The time point label corresponds to: peripheral blood 6 weeks after treatment start. A total of 25 to 35 patients with locally advanced or metastatic urothelial carcinoma, treated at Memorial Sloan Kettering on a trial protocol, made up the cohort. Peripheral blood mononuclear cells were collected pretreatment and during treatment, at between 1 and 8 total time points per patient. The Qiagen DNeasy Blood extraction kit was used to purify genomic DNA from total PBMCs and tumor samples. PBMCs were collected pretreatment and during treatment and were isolated and stored as previously described. About this clone itself: Its antigen has not been determined. No base qualities exist here, and no much larger clone lies one base off it.

The CDR3, from cysteine to phenylalanine, totals 14 residues. Of all the DNA, just the CDR3 is kept, 42 bases in frame from base 1. At the junction V is shortened by 5 bases and J by 7 bases; bases outside the gene matches: 6. The CDR1 and CDR2 encoded by the germline V gene are MRHNA and SNTAGT. Each PCR received spiked-in synthetic TCR analog templates so that absolute template abundance could be estimated from read counts. The immunoSEQ assay used bias-controlled V and J gene primers to amplify TCRbeta CDR3 regions from genomic DNA. Sequencing of rearranged TCRbeta segments was performed at approximately 20X coverage. Concerning the study's data processing: Clustering was used to correct sequencing errors, and CDR3s were annotated against IMGT to assign V, D and J genes. Downstream analyses used only productive TCRbeta rearrangements, leaving out any out-of-frame or stop-codon sequences. To compute clonality, Shannon entropy was normalized by the log of the number of unique productive sequences and then subtracted from one. Fisher's exact test with Benjamini-Hochberg correction, using a cutoff of adjusted p below 0.01, was how clones that differed between time points or between blood and tumor were identified. This is the immuneACCESS table as TCRdb keeps it, with only in-frame sequences that have V and J called. A part of the clones is gone; compared with another copy, unresolved V genes explain less than half, and the rest is unexplained. Clonal size and the V and J genes are those of that table, whereas D and trimming came from the DNA. The sample includes roughly 120,000 clones, with 75% to 90% observed a single time. Roughly 1.7% of the sample comes from the top ten.

The receptor was derived from a man between 60 and 75 years old with urothelial cancer. This chain joins TRBV6-4 to TRBJ2-2, with TRBD1 matching 8 junction bases. The sample in question was PBMCs, obtained around atezolizumab (anti-PD-L1) treatment. The sequence in DNA is TGTGCCAGCAGTTCGGGACAGGTGAACGGGGAGCTGTTTTTT. Translated, this gives CASSSGQVNGELFF.